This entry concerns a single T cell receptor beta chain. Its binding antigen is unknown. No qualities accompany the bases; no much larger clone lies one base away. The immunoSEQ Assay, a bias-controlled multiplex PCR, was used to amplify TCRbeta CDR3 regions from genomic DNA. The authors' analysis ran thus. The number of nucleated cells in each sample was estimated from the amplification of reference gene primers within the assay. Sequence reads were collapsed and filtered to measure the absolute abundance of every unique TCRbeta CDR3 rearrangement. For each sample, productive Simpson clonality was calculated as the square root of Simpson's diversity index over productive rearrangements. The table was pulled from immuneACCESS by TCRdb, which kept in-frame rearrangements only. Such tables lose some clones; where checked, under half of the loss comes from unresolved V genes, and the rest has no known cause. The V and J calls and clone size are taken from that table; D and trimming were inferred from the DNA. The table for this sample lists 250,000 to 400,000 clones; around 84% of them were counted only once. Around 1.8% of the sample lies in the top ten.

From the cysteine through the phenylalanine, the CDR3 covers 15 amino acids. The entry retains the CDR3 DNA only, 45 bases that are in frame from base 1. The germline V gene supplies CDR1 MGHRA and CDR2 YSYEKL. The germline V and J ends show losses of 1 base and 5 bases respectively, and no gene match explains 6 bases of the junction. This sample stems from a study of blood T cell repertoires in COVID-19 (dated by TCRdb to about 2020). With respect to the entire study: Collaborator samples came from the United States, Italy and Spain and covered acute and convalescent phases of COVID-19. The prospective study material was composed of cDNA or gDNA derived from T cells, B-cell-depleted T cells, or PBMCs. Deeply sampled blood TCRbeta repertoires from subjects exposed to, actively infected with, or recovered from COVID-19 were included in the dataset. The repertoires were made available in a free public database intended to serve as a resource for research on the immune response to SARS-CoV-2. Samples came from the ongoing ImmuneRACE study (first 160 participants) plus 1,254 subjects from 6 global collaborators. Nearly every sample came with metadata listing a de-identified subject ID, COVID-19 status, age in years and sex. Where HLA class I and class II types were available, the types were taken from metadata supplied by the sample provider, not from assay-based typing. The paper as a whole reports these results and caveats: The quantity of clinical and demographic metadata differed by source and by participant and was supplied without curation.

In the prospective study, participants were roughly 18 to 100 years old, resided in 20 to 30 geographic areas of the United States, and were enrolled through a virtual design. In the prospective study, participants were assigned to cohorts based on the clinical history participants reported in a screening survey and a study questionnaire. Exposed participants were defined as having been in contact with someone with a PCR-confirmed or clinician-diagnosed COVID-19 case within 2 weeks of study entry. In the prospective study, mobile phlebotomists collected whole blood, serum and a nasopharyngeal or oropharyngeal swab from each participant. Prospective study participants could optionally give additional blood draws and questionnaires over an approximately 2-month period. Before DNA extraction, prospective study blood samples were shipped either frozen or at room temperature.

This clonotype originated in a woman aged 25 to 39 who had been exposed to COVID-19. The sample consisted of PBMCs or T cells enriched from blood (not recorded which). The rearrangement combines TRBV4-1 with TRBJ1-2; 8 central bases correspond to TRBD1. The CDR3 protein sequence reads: CASSQGGQGRYGYTF. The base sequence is TGCGCCAGCAGCCAAGGTGGACAGGGTCGGTATGGCTACACCTTC.